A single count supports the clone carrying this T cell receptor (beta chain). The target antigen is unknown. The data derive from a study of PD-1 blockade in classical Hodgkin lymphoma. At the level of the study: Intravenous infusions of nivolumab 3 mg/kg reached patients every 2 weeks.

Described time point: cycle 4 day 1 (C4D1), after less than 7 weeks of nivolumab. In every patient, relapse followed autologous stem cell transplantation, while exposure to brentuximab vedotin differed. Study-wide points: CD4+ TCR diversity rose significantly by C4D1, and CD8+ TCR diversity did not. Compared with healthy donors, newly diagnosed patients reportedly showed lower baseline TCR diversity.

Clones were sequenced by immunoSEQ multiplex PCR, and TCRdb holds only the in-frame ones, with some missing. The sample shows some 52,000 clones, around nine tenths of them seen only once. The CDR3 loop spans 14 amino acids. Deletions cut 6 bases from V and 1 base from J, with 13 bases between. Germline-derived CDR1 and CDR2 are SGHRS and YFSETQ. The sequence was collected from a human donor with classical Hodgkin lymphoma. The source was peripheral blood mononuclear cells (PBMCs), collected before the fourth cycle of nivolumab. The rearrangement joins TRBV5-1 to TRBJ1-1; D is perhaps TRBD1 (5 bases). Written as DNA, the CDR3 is TGCGCCAGCAAGGACGGGACGGGGAACACTGAAGCTTTCTTT. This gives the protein CASKDGTGNTEAFF.